These 28 T cell receptor beta chains share one sample of origin, sequenced in a study of blood T cell repertoires in COVID-19. TCRdb's copy holds only in-frame clones and misses some; the assay was immunoSEQ multiplex PCR. The sample has roughly 100,000 clones, almost 90% seen once. The sequenced sample was peripheral blood. The receptors were gathered from a man over 45 with COVID-19, enrolled during active disease.

The V call is TRBV6-5, the J call TRBJ1-2, with D possibly TRBD1 on 5 matching bases. In germline, CDR1 is MNHEY, CDR2 SVGAGI. The V end was cut by 2 bases, the J end by 1 base, with 11 bases between. The CDR3 is 15 residues long. The CDR3 sequence is CASSYNAGFNYGYTF. CDR3 nucleotide sequence: TGTGCCAGCAGTTACAACGCAGGGTTTAACTATGGCTACACCTTC.

The chain links TRBV9 to TRBJ1-1, with D possibly TRBD1 on 5 matching bases. The germline V gene encodes CDR1 SGDLS and CDR2 YYNGEE. CDR3 length equals 12 residues. Trimming removed 4 bases at V and 5 bases at J, with 9 bases between. The CDR3 nucleotides read TGTGCCAGCAGCTCAGGGTGGACTGAAGCTTTCTTT. It encodes CASSSGWTEAFF.

The genes are TRBV7-9 and TRBJ2-2; 11 bases are shared with TRBD1. V lost 3 bases and J lost 7; bases outside the gene matches: 4. The CDR3 length is 15 residues. Germline-derived CDR1 and CDR2 are SEHNR and FQNEAQ (reference sequence). The CDR3: CASSFGQGADGELFF. The CDR3 DNA follows: TGTGCCAGCAGCTTCGGACAGGGGGCTGACGGGGAGCTGTTTTTT.

V is TRBV7-2 and J is TRBJ1-2; D perhaps matches TRBD1 (6 bases). This CDR3 comprises 13 residues. CDR1 SGHTA and CDR2 FQGNSA come from the germline V gene. Trimming shortened V by 6 bases and J by 7 bases, and 15 bases separated the two germline ends. Here the CDR3 DNA reads TGTGCCAGCAGTTTGGGACAACCAGCTGGCTACACCTTC. Amino acids: CASSLGQPAGYTF.

The sample holds a few counts of this clone. Germline is not matched at one junction end, which may reflect a read error. The rearrangement joins TRBV7-7 to TRBJ2-1, with 7 bases fitting TRBD1. The CDR3 is made up of 15 amino acids. CDR1 is SSHAT, CDR2 FNYEAQ, per germline (reference sequence). The CDR3 sequence is CASSFDRDSHNEQFF. The DNA for the CDR3 is TGTGCTAGCAGCTTCGACCGGGACAGCCACAATGAGCAGTTCTTC.

The chain has TRBV30 and TRBJ1-3, with 7 bases aligning to TRBD1. The CDR3 is 15 amino acids. Germline V gives CDR1 GTSNPN, CDR2 SVGIG (reference sequence). V lost 3 bases, J lost 7 bases, and 12 bases stayed unmatched. The DNA of the CDR3 is TGTGCCTGGAGGTCGACAGGGAGTTGGCGTAACACCATATATTTT. Its protein product is CAWRSTGSWRNTIYF.

The J gene is TRBJ1-1, the V gene TRBV12-3 or TRBV12-4; D uncertain. The CDR3 sequence is 13 residues long. The V end was cut by 2 bases, the J end by 1 base, with 5 bases between. The CDR3 region is CASSLRENTEAFF. In DNA, the CDR3 is TGTGCCAGCAGTTTACGGGAGAACACTGAAGCTTTCTTT.

The rearrangement links TRBV30 to TRBJ2-7, with TRBD1 matching 8 bases. Looked up from germline, CDR1 is GTSNPN and CDR2 is SVGIG (reference sequence). V lost 3 bases to trimming and J lost 8 bases; unmatched junction nucleotides: 12. The length of the CDR3 is 14 residues. The chain's CDR3 is CAWRTGGPQAQQYF. The CDR3, as DNA: TGTGCCTGGAGAACAGGGGGTCCCCAGGCCCAGCAGTACTTC.

The rearrangement joins TRBV4-1 to TRBJ2-1; 12 bases fit TRBD2. Germline CDR1 reads MGHRA; CDR2 reads YSYEKL. V lost 2 bases, J lost 4 bases, and 6 bases stayed unmatched. The CDR3 sequence is 17 residues long. CDR3 residues: CASSQNLAGGTYNEQFF. Written as DNA, the CDR3 is TGCGCCAGCAGCCAAAATCTAGCGGGGGGGACTTACAATGAGCAGTTCTTC.

The chain has TRBV19 and TRBJ1-2; a weak D match, TRBD1 (6 bases). Germline V gene sequence: CDR1 LNHDA, CDR2 SQIVND (reference sequence). V lost 4 bases, J lost 3 bases, and 15 bases lay in between. The CDR3 contains 15 residues. For the CDR3, the DNA is TGTGCCAGTAGTACCTCAGGGGTTTTCGACTATGGCTACACCTTC. Translation: CASSTSGVFDYGYTF. Variable domain in full (rest from reference TRBV19 and TRBJ1-2): DGGITQSPKYLFRKEGQNVTLSCEQNLNHDAMYWYRQDPGQGLRLIYYSQIVNDFQKGDIAEGYSVSREKKESFPLTVTSAQKNPTAFYLCASSTSGVFDYGYTFGSGTRLTVV.

The chain joins TRBV11-2 to TRBJ2-1; 9 nucleotides align to TRBD1. Germline CDR1 SGHAT, CDR2 FQNNGV. V trimming: 3 bases; J trimming: 8 bases; junction bases outside the gene matches: 8. The CDR3 extends over 15 amino acids. CDR3 DNA: TGTGCCAGCAGCTTTAATGGGGACAGGGACGATGAGCAGTTCTTC. Its translation: CASSFNGDRDDEQFF. Full variable domain (rest looked up from reference TRBV11-2 and TRBJ2-1): EAGVAQSPRYKIIEKRQSVAFWCNPISGHATLYWYQQILGQGPKLLIQFQNNGVVDDSQLPKDRFSAERLKGVDSTLKIQPAKLEDSAVYLCASSFNGDRDDEQFFGPGTRLTVL.

The chain carries TRBV5-4 and TRBJ2-7; possibly TRBD2 for D (5 bases). Trimming pared 2 bases from V and 7 bases from J, leaving 13 bases between. Germline V gives CDR1 SGHNT, CDR2 YYREEE (reference sequence). The CDR3 spans 13 residues. The CDR3 DNA reads TGTGCCAGCAGCTTTCAGATTCCGGGGGAGCAGTACTTC. This encodes CASSFQIPGEQYF.

The chain combines TRBV6-5 with TRBJ1-6, with D hard to call. V was shortened by 11 bases and J by 0 bases, with 8 bases between the two germline ends. The CDR3 spans 13 residues. Germline V gene lookup returns CDR1 MNHEY and CDR2 SVGAGI. The CDR3 spells CAGAVSYNSPLHF. DNA of the CDR3: TGTGCCGGAGCAGTCTCCTATAATTCACCCCTCCACTTT.

The chain recombines TRBV13 with TRBJ1-2; D is unclear. The CDR3 is made up of 15 amino acids. Germline V gene lookup returns CDR1 PRHDT and CDR2 FYEKMQ (reference sequence). V was cut by 4 bases and J by 3 bases, with 15 bases left in between. CDR3 bases: TGTGCCAGCAGCTCGACCTTCGGCGCGGACTATGGCTACACCTTC. Encoded protein: CASSSTFGADYGYTF. The full variable domain, rest sourced from reference TRBV13 and TRBJ1-2, is AAGVIQSPRHLIKEKRETATLKCYPIPRHDTVYWYQQGPGQDPQFLISFYEKMQSDKGSIPDRFSAQQFSDYHSELNMSSLELGDSALYFCASSSTFGADYGYTFGSGTRLTVV.

The chain carries TRBV28 and TRBJ1-2, with a possible D match to TRBD1 (6 bases). V gave up 7 bases and J gave up 4 bases, with 13 bases separating them. The CDR3 sequence is 13 residues long. Germline CDR1 is MDHEN and CDR2 is SYDVKM. As DNA, the CDR3 is TGTGCCAGCACCTTGGGACAACTCTATGGCTACACCTTC. Amino acids: CASTLGQLYGYTF.

The chain couples TRBV7-2 to TRBJ2-5; D is possibly TRBD1 (5 bases). CDR3 size: 14 residues. CDR1 is SGHTA, CDR2 FQGNSA, per germline. V lost 5 bases and J 4 bases, leaving 14 bases between the germline ends. This CDR3 reads CASSPGPKVETQYF. The DNA of the CDR3 is TGTGCCAGCAGCCCAGGGCCAAAAGTAGAGACCCAGTACTTC.

This clone was seen once. The rearrangement joins TRBV27 to TRBJ1-2; the D gene is possibly TRBD1 (5 bases). Germline V gene lookup returns CDR1 MNHEY and CDR2 SMNVEV (reference sequence). This CDR3 is built from 14 residues. The ends were cut back, 5 bases at V and 7 bases at J, with 17 bases in the middle. The CDR3 bases are TGTGCCAGCAGTCTCTCCAATCGGGGGTTTGGCTACACCTTC. This encodes CASSLSNRGFGYTF.

V usage is TRBV7-8 and J usage is TRBJ1-2; D possibly corresponds to TRBD1 (6 bases). The germline V gene has CDR1 SGHVS and CDR2 FQNEAQ. Trimming shortened V by 3 bases and J by 3 bases, and 14 bases separated the two germline ends. CDR3 length: 15 residues. CDR3 bases: TGTGCCAGCAGCTTGGGACACAGGGCGGACTATGGCTACACCTTC. This encodes CASSLGHRADYGYTF.

CDR3 in amino acids: CATGQGNTEAFF. The CDR3 bases are TGTGCCACGGGACAGGGGAACACTGAAGCTTTCTTT. This chain uses TRBV10-3 with TRBJ1-1, with TRBD1 matching over 9 bases. The germline CDR1 and CDR2 sequences are ENHRY and SYGVKD. This CDR3 is 12 amino acids long. Losses at the gene ends were 10 bases for V and 1 base for J; bases not matched to a gene: 1.

This clone has just one count. The chain's CDR3 is CASSGGRSTDTQYF. CDR3 nucleotides: TGTGCCAGCAGCGGCGGGAGGAGCACAGATACGCAGTATTTT. The rearrangement uses TRBV9 and TRBJ2-3; the match to TRBD2 covers 8 bases. Trimming at V came to 3 bases and at J to 0 bases, leaving 0 bases not matched to a gene. The CDR3 is 14 amino acids. The V gene's germline CDR1 is SGDLS and CDR2 YYNGEE.

The chain joins TRBV28 to TRBJ2-6; 9 bases match TRBD2. The CDR3 runs to 18 residues. Germline values: CDR1 MDHEN, CDR2 SYDVKM. The V segment lost 5 bases and the J segment 2 bases; nucleotides outside the gene matches: 10. CDR3 in DNA: TGTGCCAGCAGTCCCCCGAAGCGGGGGGCAGCTGGGGCCAACGTCCTGACTTTC. Translated, it gives CASSPPKRGAAGANVLTF.

CDR3 DNA sequence: TGTGCCAGCAGTTGGACAGGGAATCAGCCCCAGCATTTT. It translates to CASSWTGNQPQHF. The gene calls are TRBV12-3 or TRBV12-4 and TRBJ1-5, with 8 bases fitting TRBD1. The ends lost 4 bases at V and 4 bases at J; junction bases unmatched: 0. The CDR3 runs 13 residues.

The rearrangement links TRBV9 to TRBJ1-2; 8 positions match TRBD1. This CDR3 comprises 16 residues. Germline CDR1 and CDR2: SGDLS and YYNGEE. V lost 4 bases and J lost 4; bases outside the gene matches: 12. Here the CDR3 reads CASSTYSGGLGYGYTF. CDR3 coding DNA: TGTGCCAGCAGCACATACTCAGGGGGCCTAGGCTATGGCTACACCTTC.

The rearrangement links TRBV5-1 to TRBJ1-1; D is undetermined. Germline V gives CDR1 SGHRS, CDR2 YFSETQ. V was pared by 1 base and J by 2 bases, with 9 bases between. The length of the CDR3 is 14 residues. DNA for the CDR3: TGCGCCAGCAGCTTGACCAGGACTAACACTGAAGCTTTCTTT. This encodes CASSLTRTNTEAFF.

The chain employs TRBV5-1 and TRBJ2-7; TRBD1 aligns across 11 bases. The length of the CDR3 is 15 residues. The J segment lost 2 bases and the V segment lost 0 bases, leaving 1 base of the junction unmatched. CDR1 SGHRS and CDR2 YFSETQ come from the germline V gene. The DNA for the CDR3 is TGCGCCAGCAGCTTGGGGACAGGGGGCACCTACGAGCAGTACTTC. Translated: CASSLGTGGTYEQYF.

The chain carries TRBV4-1 and TRBJ1-2, with TRBD1 as a possible D gene (6 bases). Germline-derived CDR1 and CDR2 are MGHRA and YSYEKL. The CDR3 has 13 residues. V lost 10 bases and J lost 10, with 22 bases in between. The CDR3 spells CATTWGRTNNYTF. CDR3 nucleotide sequence: TGCGCCACCACCTGGGGGCGGACAAATAACTACACCTTC.

This chain uses TRBV27 with TRBJ2-7, with 9 positions matching TRBD2. There are 18 residues in the CDR3. The V and J ends lost 5 bases and 3 bases, in that order; junction bases with no gene match: 17. Germline V lookup: CDR1 MNHEY, CDR2 SMNVEV (reference sequence). The CDR3 is CASSRSGGPTLSFYEQYF. CDR3 DNA sequence: TGTGCCAGCAGTCGGAGCGGGGGGCCTACCCTGTCCTTCTACGAGCAGTACTTC.

The chain couples TRBV24-1 to TRBJ1-2, with 10 bases that match TRBD1. The V segment lost 4 bases and the J segment 6 bases; nucleotides outside the gene matches: 7. The CDR3 totals 15 residues. Germline V gene data show CDR1 as KGHDR and CDR2 as SFDVKD. The CDR3 DNA reads as TGTGCCACCAGTGAGAGGGACAGGGGTACCGATGGCTACACCTTC. It is translated as CATSERDRGTDGYTF.